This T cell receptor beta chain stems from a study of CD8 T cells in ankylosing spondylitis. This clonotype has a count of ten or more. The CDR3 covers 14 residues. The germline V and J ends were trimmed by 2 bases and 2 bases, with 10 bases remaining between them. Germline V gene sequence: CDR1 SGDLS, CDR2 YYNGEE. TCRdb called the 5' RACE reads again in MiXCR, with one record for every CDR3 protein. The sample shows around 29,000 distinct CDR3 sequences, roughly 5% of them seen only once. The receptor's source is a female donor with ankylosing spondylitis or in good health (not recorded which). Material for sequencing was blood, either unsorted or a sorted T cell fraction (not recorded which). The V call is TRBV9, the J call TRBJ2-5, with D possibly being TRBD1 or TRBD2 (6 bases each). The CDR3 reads CASSVQGTQETQYF. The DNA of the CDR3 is TGTGCCAGCAGCGTCCAGGGGACTCAAGAGACCCAGTACTTC.